Presented here are 3 T cell receptor beta chains from one specimen sequenced in a study of neurological immune-mediated disorders. TCRdb re-called the 5' RACE reads with MiXCR, one entry per CDR3 protein. The sample shows about 79,000 distinct CDR3 sequences, 12% to 15% of them seen only once. Sequences were obtained from PBMCs. Receptors were obtained from a woman aged 50 to 65 in good health.

Ten or more counts support this clonotype. The V gene is TRBV9, the J gene TRBJ2-3, with 8 nucleotides matching TRBD1. CDR1 is SGDLS, CDR2 YYNGEE, per germline. With 7 bases clipped from V and 3 bases from J, the junction kept 7 bases outside the gene matches. The CDR3 loop spans 14 amino acids. The CDR3 reads CASRQGLRTDTQYF. The CDR3 DNA is TGTGCCAGCCGACAGGGGTTGAGGACAGATACGCAGTATTTT.

The rearrangement uses TRBV28 and TRBJ1-2, with D possibly TRBD1 on 5 matching bases. CDR3 length: 13 residues. Germline values: CDR1 MDHEN, CDR2 SYDVKM. Trimming left V 6 bases short and J 4 bases short, with 12 bases between. CDR3 nucleotide sequence: TGTGCCAGCAGGCCACAGGTTTTCTATGGCTACACCTTC. It is translated as CASRPQVFYGYTF.

This clonotype was detected ten times or more. J is TRBJ1-3 and V is TRBV12-3 or TRBV12-4; no definite D call. The CDR3 runs 15 residues. The V end lost 7 bases, the J end lost 1 base, and 14 bases lay between the germline ends. CDR3 in DNA: TGTGCCAGCACCCGACTGGACTGGTCTGGAAACACCATATATTTT. Its protein is CASTRLDWSGNTIYF.